The rows below give T cell receptor beta chains drawn from one sample of a study of cytomegalovirus exposure and HLA in healthy donors. Only in-frame clones appear in the TCRdb table, and some are missing; sequencing was by immunoSEQ multiplex PCR. This sample has around 140,000 clones; about four fifths occur once, and the top ten carry over 2%. Material: PBMCs. The source is a woman aged 18-29 years in good health and CMV-seropositive. Both conserved end residues are part of each CDR3. D genes are given only for firm matches. A row's size may be missing; if present it is once, few, many or a size class.

clone_size: once; v_call: TRBV2; d_call: NA; j_call: TRBJ2-1; cdr3_nt: TGTGCCAGCACGGAGAACGTAAGCTCCTACAATGAGCAGTTCTTC; cdr3_aa: CASTENVSSYNEQFF
clone_size: NA; v_call: TRBV5-4; d_call: TRBD2; j_call: TRBJ2-1; cdr3_nt: TGTGCCAGCAGCAGGGGACTAGCGGGGGTATCCTACAATGAGCAGTTCTTC; cdr3_aa: CASSRGLAGVSYNEQFF
clone_size: NA; v_call: TRBV6-6; d_call: TRBD1; j_call: TRBJ1-1; cdr3_nt: TGTGCCAGCAGCACAGGGGGATCCACTGAAGCTTTCTTT; cdr3_aa: CASSTGGSTEAFF
clone_size: few; v_call: TRBV7-9; d_call: NA; j_call: TRBJ2-2; cdr3_nt: TGTGCCAGCAGCTCAACAGAGAACACCGGGGAGCTGTTTTTT; cdr3_aa: CASSSTENTGELFF
clone_size: NA; v_call: TRBV28; d_call: TRBD1; j_call: TRBJ1-3; cdr3_nt: TGTGCCAGCAGTTTGGGACAGAGCTCTGGAAACACCATATATTTT; cdr3_aa: CASSLGQSSGNTIYF
clone_size: NA; v_call: TRBV7-9; d_call: TRBD2; j_call: TRBJ2-1; cdr3_nt: TGTGCCAGCAGCTCTCCGGGCGGGGGGCCCGGCAATGAGCAGTTCTTC; cdr3_aa: CASSSPGGGPGNEQFF
clone_size: NA; v_call: TRBV11-3; d_call: TRBD1; j_call: TRBJ1-6; cdr3_nt: TGTGCCAGCAGCTTAACTTCGAGGACAGGGGTCAATTCACCCCTCCACTTT; cdr3_aa: CASSLTSRTGVNSPLHF
clone_size: NA; v_call: TRBV6-5; d_call: NA; j_call: TRBJ1-4; cdr3_nt: TGTGCCAGCAGCGGGGGAACTTATGAAAAACTGTTTTTT; cdr3_aa: CASSGGTYEKLFF
clone_size: NA; v_call: TRBV4-2; d_call: NA; j_call: TRBJ1-2; cdr3_nt: TGTGCCAGCAGCCAAGGGGCGGGGAATAGCTATGGCTACACCTTC; cdr3_aa: CASSQGAGNSYGYTF
clone_size: NA; v_call: TRBV19; d_call: TRBD1; j_call: TRBJ1-2; cdr3_nt: TGTGCCAGTAGTCTCGGGACAGCCGCAAACTATGGCTACACCTTC; cdr3_aa: CASSLGTAANYGYTF
clone_size: NA; v_call: TRBV19; d_call: NA; j_call: TRBJ2-4; cdr3_nt: TGTGCCAGTAGTATAGTAGGGGGAACCAAAAACATTCAGTACTTC; cdr3_aa: CASSIVGGTKNIQYF
clone_size: NA; v_call: TRBV6-1; d_call: TRBD1; j_call: TRBJ1-6; cdr3_nt: TGTGCCAGTCGGAGCCGGGGGACAGCAAATTCACCCCTCCACTTT; cdr3_aa: CASRSRGTANSPLHF
clone_size: NA; v_call: TRBV27; d_call: NA; j_call: TRBJ2-3; cdr3_nt: TGTGCCAGCAGCCGACAGCCTAGCACAGATACGCAGTATTTT; cdr3_aa: CASSRQPSTDTQYF
clone_size: once; v_call: TRBV18; d_call: TRBD2; j_call: TRBJ2-7; cdr3_nt: TGTGCCAGCTCACGGGACTACAACTACGAGCAGTACTTC; cdr3_aa: CASSRDYNYEQYF
clone_size: NA; v_call: TRBV30; d_call: TRBD2; j_call: TRBJ2-1; cdr3_nt: TGTGCCTGGAGCCCGGTGGGACTAGCGGGGGCCTACAATGAGCAGTTCTTC; cdr3_aa: CAWSPVGLAGAYNEQFF
clone_size: few; v_call: TRBV7-2; d_call: TRBD1; j_call: TRBJ1-5; cdr3_nt: TGTGCCAGCAGCCACCGACAGGGGGCCTCGAATCAGCCCCAGCATTTT; cdr3_aa: CASSHRQGASNQPQHF
clone_size: NA; v_call: TRBV30; d_call: TRBD2; j_call: TRBJ2-7; cdr3_nt: TGTGCCTGGAACCAGGTAGCGGGCCACGAGCAGTACTTC; cdr3_aa: CAWNQVAGHEQYF
clone_size: NA; v_call: TRBV19; d_call: TRBD1; j_call: TRBJ2-5; cdr3_nt: TGTGCCAGTAGTACCCCGACAGGGGGCGGAATCGAGACCCAGTACTTC; cdr3_aa: CASSTPTGGGIETQYF
clone_size: NA; v_call: TRBV5-4; d_call: TRBD1; j_call: TRBJ2-3; cdr3_nt: TGTGCCAGCAGCCAACCGACAGGGCCTTGGGCAGATACGCAGTATTTT; cdr3_aa: CASSQPTGPWADTQYF
clone_size: NA; v_call: TRBV2; d_call: TRBD1; j_call: TRBJ2-5; cdr3_nt: TGTGCCAGCAGTCCCGGGACAGGACGTGGGGGGGAGACCCAGTACTTC; cdr3_aa: CASSPGTGRGGETQYF
clone_size: NA; v_call: TRBV23-1; d_call: TRBD1; j_call: TRBJ2-3; cdr3_nt: TGCGCCAGCAGTCTAAGGACAGGGGGCGGTAGGCGGTATTTT; cdr3_aa: CASSLRTGGGRRYF
clone_size: NA; v_call: TRBV2; d_call: TRBD1; j_call: TRBJ1-2; cdr3_nt: TGTGCCAGCAGTGGCCGGGACAGGGCCTCTGGCTACACCTTC; cdr3_aa: CASSGRDRASGYTF
clone_size: once; v_call: TRBV19; d_call: TRBD1; j_call: TRBJ1-2; cdr3_nt: TGTGCCAGTAGTGGTCCTCGGGACAGGGACTCAGAGAGAAGCCACGGCTACACCTTC; cdr3_aa: CASSGPRDRDSERSHGYTF
clone_size: few; v_call: TRBV18; d_call: NA; j_call: TRBJ2-7; cdr3_nt: TGTGCCAGCTCGGACCCACAGGGAAGGTACGAGCAGTACTTC; cdr3_aa: CASSDPQGRYEQYF
clone_size: few; v_call: TRBV19; d_call: NA; j_call: TRBJ1-5; cdr3_nt: TGTGCCAGTAGTACAGGACAGAATCAGCCCCAGCATTTT; cdr3_aa: CASSTGQNQPQHF
clone_size: NA; v_call: TRBV6-6; d_call: TRBD1; j_call: TRBJ2-7; cdr3_nt: TGTGCCGATTCCAACAGGGGGGAGAACGAGCAGTACTTC; cdr3_aa: CADSNRGENEQYF
clone_size: NA; v_call: TRBV19; d_call: TRBD2; j_call: TRBJ2-1; cdr3_nt: TGTGCCAGTAGTCGACGACTAGCGGGGTACTACAATGAGCAGTTCTTC; cdr3_aa: CASSRRLAGYYNEQFF
clone_size: NA; v_call: TRBV6-5; d_call: NA; j_call: TRBJ1-1; cdr3_nt: TGTGCCAGCAGTTACTTCCGGAACACTGAAGCTTTCTTT; cdr3_aa: CASSYFRNTEAFF
clone_size: NA; v_call: TRBV7-9; d_call: TRBD2; j_call: TRBJ2-1; cdr3_nt: TGTGCCAGCAGCTTGCCCGGGGGGGCTGGCGGGGATGAGCAGTTCTTC; cdr3_aa: CASSLPGGAGGDEQFF
clone_size: NA; v_call: TRBV6-6; d_call: TRBD1; j_call: TRBJ2-3; cdr3_nt: TGTGCCAGCGCCCCCCCAGGGGGCCGCACAGATACGCAGTATTTT; cdr3_aa: CASAPPGGRTDTQYF
clone_size: NA; v_call: TRBV28; d_call: NA; j_call: TRBJ2-3; cdr3_nt: TGTGCCAGCACTTCTGGGGGGGATACGCAGTATTTT; cdr3_aa: CASTSGGDTQYF
clone_size: NA; v_call: TRBV28; d_call: NA; j_call: TRBJ1-6; cdr3_nt: TGTGCCAGCAGTAAACAGGGAAGCCGATCACCCCTCCACTTT; cdr3_aa: CASSKQGSRSPLHF
clone_size: few; v_call: TRBV7-8; d_call: NA; j_call: TRBJ2-7; cdr3_nt: TGTGCCAGCAAATCGGGGGACCTAACCTACGAGCAGTACTTC; cdr3_aa: CASKSGDLTYEQYF
clone_size: NA; v_call: TRBV7-2; d_call: TRBD1; j_call: TRBJ1-2; cdr3_nt: TGTGCCAGCAGCCATGGACAGGAGACTCGCTTTGGCTACACCTTC; cdr3_aa: CASSHGQETRFGYTF
clone_size: NA; v_call: TRBV30; d_call: TRBD2; j_call: TRBJ2-2; cdr3_nt: TGTGCCTGGTCCCCAAGGAGGTTCCTAGCGGGATTCACCGGGGAGCTGTTTTTT; cdr3_aa: CAWSPRRFLAGFTGELFF
clone_size: NA; v_call: TRBV2; d_call: NA; j_call: TRBJ1-2; cdr3_nt: TGTGCCAGCAGGAGGCCTATTGGTGGCTACACCTTC; cdr3_aa: CASRRPIGGYTF
clone_size: few; v_call: TRBV6-4; d_call: NA; j_call: TRBJ1-5; cdr3_nt: TGTGCCAGCAGTGTCTCAGAGAATCAGCCCCAGCATTTT; cdr3_aa: CASSVSENQPQHF
clone_size: few; v_call: TRBV4-3; d_call: NA; j_call: TRBJ1-2; cdr3_nt: TGCGCCAGCAGCCAAACGATGGGGGGGGACTATGGCTACACCTTC; cdr3_aa: CASSQTMGGDYGYTF
clone_size: NA; v_call: TRBV5-1; d_call: TRBD1; j_call: TRBJ1-6; cdr3_nt: TGCGCCAGCAGCTGGGGGGACAGCTCACCCCTCCACTTT; cdr3_aa: CASSWGDSSPLHF
clone_size: NA; v_call: TRBV6-1; d_call: NA; j_call: TRBJ1-1; cdr3_nt: TGTGCCAGCAGTGAAGTCGGGGCCCAGGGGGCTTTCTTT; cdr3_aa: CASSEVGAQGAFF
clone_size: once; v_call: TRBV27; d_call: TRBD1; j_call: TRBJ1-2; cdr3_nt: TGTGCCAGCAGTCACGGAGGGACAGGGTATGGCTACACCTTC; cdr3_aa: CASSHGGTGYGYTF
clone_size: NA; v_call: TRBV28; d_call: NA; j_call: TRBJ1-6; cdr3_nt: TGTGCCAGCAGTTTGGTAGGGACACCTAATTCACCCCTCCACTTT; cdr3_aa: CASSLVGTPNSPLHF
clone_size: NA; v_call: TRBV18; d_call: TRBD1; j_call: TRBJ1-4; cdr3_nt: TGTGCCAGCTCACGGGACAGCGTCGAAAAACTGTTTTTT; cdr3_aa: CASSRDSVEKLFF
clone_size: NA; v_call: TRBV18; d_call: NA; j_call: TRBJ1-1; cdr3_nt: TGTGCCAGCTCAATGGGGGGAGTGAACACTGAAGCTTTCTTT; cdr3_aa: CASSMGGVNTEAFF
clone_size: NA; v_call: TRBV11-3; d_call: TRBD2; j_call: TRBJ2-1; cdr3_nt: TGTGCCAGCAGCTTAGCGGGGGGGCGGAATGAGCAGTTCTTC; cdr3_aa: CASSLAGGRNEQFF
clone_size: NA; v_call: TRBV15; d_call: NA; j_call: TRBJ1-2; cdr3_nt: TGTGCCACCAGCTCCCCCCGAAGTCGGAGTTCCTATGGCTACACCTTC; cdr3_aa: CATSSPRSRSSYGYTF